The clone carrying this T cell receptor (beta chain) was observed once. Specified time point: after dendritic cell vaccination, including at tumor progression/relapse. None of the glioblastoma patients had an isocitrate dehydrogenase mutation. The sample comes from a study of glioma-infiltrating T cells after dendritic cell vaccination. Germline assignment: CDR1 SGHTA and CDR2 FQGTGA. This CDR3 spans 14 amino acids. V lost 4 bases, J lost 7 bases, and 6 bases stayed unmatched. TCRdb's table, derived via immunoSEQ multiplex PCR, lists solely in-frame clones and lacks some. The sample comprises roughly 85,000 clones, 85% of which are singletons, and around 8% rests with the top ten.

The sequencing used blood, collected after dendritic cell vaccination. This receptor was obtained from a human donor with glioblastoma. V is TRBV7-3 and J is TRBJ2-1, with TRBD2 identical over 8 bases. As DNA, the CDR3 is TGTGCCAGCAGCTCTCAAGCGGGAGAAAATGAGCAGTTCTTC. Translated: CASSSQAGENEQFF.